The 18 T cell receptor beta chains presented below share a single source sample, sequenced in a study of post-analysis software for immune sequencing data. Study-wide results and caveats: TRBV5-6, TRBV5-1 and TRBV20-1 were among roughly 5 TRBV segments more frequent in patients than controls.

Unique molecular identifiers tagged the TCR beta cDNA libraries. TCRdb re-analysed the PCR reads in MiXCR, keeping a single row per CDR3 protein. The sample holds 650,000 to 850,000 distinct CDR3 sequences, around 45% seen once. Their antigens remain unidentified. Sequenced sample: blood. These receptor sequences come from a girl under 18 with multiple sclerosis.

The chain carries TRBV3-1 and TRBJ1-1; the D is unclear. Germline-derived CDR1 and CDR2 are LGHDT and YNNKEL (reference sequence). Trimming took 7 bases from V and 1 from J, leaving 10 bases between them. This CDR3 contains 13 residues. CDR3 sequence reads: CASNFQKNTEAFF. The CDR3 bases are TGTGCCAGCAATTTTCAGAAGAACACTGAAGCTTTCTTT.

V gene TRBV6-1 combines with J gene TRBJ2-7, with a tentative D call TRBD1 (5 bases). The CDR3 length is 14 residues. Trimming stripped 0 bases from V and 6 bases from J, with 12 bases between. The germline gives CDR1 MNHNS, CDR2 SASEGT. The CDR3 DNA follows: TGTGCCAGCAGTGAAGCACAGGCCAACTGCGAGCAGTACTTC. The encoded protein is CASSEAQANCEQYF.

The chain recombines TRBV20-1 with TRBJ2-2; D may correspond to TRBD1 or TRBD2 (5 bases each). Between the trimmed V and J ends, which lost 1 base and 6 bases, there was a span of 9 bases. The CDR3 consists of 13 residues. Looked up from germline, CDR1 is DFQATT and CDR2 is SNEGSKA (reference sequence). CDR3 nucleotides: TGCAGTGCTAGAGGGGGGTGGCCCGGGGAGCTGTTTTTT. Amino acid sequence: CSARGGWPGELFF.

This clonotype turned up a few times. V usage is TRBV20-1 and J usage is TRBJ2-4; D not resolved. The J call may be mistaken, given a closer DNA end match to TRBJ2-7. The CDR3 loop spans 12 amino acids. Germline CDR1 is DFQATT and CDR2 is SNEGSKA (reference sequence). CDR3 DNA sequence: TGCAGTGCAGCCGTCGGAACCTACGAGCAGTACTTC. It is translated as CSAAVGTYEQYF.

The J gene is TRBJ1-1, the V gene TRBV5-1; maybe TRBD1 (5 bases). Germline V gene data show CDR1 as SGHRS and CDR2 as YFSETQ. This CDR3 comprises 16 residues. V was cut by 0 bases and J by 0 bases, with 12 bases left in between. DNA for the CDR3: TGCGCCAGCAGCTTGGAGGGTCCAGGGCTGAACACTGAAGCTTTCTTT. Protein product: CASSLEGPGLNTEAFF.

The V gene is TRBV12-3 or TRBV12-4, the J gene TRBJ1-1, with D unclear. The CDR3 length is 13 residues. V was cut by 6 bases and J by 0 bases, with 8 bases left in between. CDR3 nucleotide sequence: TGTGCCAGCAGCCGCGACATGAACACTGAAGCTTTCTTT. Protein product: CASSRDMNTEAFF.

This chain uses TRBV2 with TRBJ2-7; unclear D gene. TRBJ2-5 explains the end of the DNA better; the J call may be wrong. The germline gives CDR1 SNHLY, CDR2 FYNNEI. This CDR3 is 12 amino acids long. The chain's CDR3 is CASRPLLETQYF. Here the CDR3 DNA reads TGTGCCAGCAGGCCTTTGTTGGAGACCCAGTACTTC.

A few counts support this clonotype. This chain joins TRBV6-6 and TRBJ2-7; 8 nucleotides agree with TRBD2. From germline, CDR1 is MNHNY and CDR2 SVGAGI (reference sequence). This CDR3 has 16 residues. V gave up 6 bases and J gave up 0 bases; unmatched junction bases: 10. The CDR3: CASSPRGAGDSYEQYF. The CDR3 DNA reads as TGTGCCAGCAGCCCACGAGGAGCGGGAGACTCCTACGAGCAGTACTTC.

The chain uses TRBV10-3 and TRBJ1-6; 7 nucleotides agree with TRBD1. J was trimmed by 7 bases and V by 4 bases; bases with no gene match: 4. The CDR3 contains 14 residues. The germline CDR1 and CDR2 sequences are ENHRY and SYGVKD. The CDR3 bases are TGTGCCATCAGTGCTGACAGGGTCAATTCACCCCTCCACTTT. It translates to CAISADRVNSPLHF.

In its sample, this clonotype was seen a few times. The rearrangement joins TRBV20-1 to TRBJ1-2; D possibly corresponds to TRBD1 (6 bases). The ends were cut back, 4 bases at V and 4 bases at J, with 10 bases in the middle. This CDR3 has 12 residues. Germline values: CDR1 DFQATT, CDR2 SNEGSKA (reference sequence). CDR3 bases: TGCAGTGCTACGGACAGAATCTATGGCTACACCTTC. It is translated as CSATDRIYGYTF.

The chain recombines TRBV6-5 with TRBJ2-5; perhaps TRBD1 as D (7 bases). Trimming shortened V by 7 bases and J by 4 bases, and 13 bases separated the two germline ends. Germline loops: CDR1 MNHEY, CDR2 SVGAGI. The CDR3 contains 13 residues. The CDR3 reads CASKPGGLETQYF. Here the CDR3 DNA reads TGTGCCAGCAAACCAGGGGGGTTAGAGACCCAGTACTTC.

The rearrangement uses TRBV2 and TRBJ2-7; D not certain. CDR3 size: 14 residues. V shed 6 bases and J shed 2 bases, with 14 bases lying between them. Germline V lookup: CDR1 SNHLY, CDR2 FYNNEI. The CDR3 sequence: CASRELSTTYEQYF. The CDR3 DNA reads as TGTGCCAGCAGGGAGCTATCGACCACCTACGAGCAGTACTTC.

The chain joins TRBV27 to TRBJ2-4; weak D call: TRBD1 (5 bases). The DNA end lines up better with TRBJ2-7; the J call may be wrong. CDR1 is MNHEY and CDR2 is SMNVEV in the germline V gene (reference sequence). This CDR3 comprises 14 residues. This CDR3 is CASTGYGRAHEQYF. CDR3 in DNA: TGTGCCAGCACGGGTTATGGCAGGGCCCACGAGCAGTACTTC.

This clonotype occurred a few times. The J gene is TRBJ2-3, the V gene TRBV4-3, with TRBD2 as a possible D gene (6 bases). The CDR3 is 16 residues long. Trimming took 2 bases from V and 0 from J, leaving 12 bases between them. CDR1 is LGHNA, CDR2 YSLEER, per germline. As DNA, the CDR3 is TGCGCCAGCAGCCAAAGAGAGGGACTTAGCACAGATACGCAGTATTTT. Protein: CASSQREGLSTDTQYF.

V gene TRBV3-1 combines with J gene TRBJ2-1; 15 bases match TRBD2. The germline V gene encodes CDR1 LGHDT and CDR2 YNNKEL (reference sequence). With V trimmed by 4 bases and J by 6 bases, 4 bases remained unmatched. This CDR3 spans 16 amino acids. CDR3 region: CASSPWTSGGANEQFF. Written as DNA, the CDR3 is TGTGCCAGCAGCCCCTGGACTAGCGGGGGGGCCAATGAGCAGTTCTTC.

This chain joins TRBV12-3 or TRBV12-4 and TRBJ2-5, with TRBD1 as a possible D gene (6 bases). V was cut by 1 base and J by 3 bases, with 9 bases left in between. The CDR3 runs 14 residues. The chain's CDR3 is CASSLGRGEETQYF. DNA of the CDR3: TGTGCCAGCAGTTTAGGCAGGGGAGAAGAGACCCAGTACTTC.

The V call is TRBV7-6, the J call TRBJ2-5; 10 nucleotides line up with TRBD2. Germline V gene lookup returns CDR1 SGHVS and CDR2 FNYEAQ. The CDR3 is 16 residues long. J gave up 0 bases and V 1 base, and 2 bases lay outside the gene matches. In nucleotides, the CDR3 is TGTGCCAGCAGCTTAGGTAGCGGGAGGCACCAAGAGACCCAGTACTTC. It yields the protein CASSLGSGRHQETQYF.

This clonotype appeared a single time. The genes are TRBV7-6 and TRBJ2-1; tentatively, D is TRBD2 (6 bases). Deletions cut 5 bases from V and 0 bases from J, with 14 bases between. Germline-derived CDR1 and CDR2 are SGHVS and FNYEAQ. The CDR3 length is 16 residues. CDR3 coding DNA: TGTGCCAGCAGCCACCCCGGGCGGGACTCCTACAATGAGCAGTTCTTC. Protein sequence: CASSHPGRDSYNEQFF.